This TCR beta chain was recorded in a study of blood T cell repertoires in COVID-19. Study-wide context: T cells, B-cell-depleted T cells, or PBMCs supplied cDNA or gDNA.

As handled by the study authors: Amplification from reference gene primers served as the basis for estimated nucleated cell counts. Clones were read by immunoSEQ multiplex PCR, and TCRdb kept only the in-frame ones, dropping some. V, J and clone size reflect that table, while D and trimming were determined from the DNA. The sample has approximately 94,000 clones, around 80% seen once. The V and J ends lost 9 bases and 5 bases, in that order; junction bases with no gene match: 7. This CDR3 is 14 amino acids long. Germline CDR1 and CDR2: LNHDA and SQIVND (reference sequence). This TCR was recovered from a human donor in a cohort sampled during active COVID-19. The sequenced sample consisted of peripheral blood. The chain couples TRBV19 to TRBJ1-1; 12 positions agree with TRBD1. CDR3: CASRDRGQGTEAFF. In nucleotides, the CDR3 is TGTGCCAGCCGGGACAGGGGGCAAGGAACTGAAGCTTTCTTT.